The 30 T cell receptor beta chains below were found in one sample sequenced in a study of shared clonotypes between healthy human individuals. Some clones are missing from TCRdb's copy, which holds only in-frame ones; the method was immunoSEQ multiplex PCR. The sample carries millions of clones, about 95% recorded once. Sequenced: naive CD4+ T cells sorted from blood. Subset: CD45RA+ positively selected. These receptors were obtained from a man between 18 and 29 years old in good health.

The chain couples TRBV9 to TRBJ1-2, with D perhaps matching TRBD1 (5 bases). Germline-derived CDR1 and CDR2 are SGDLS and YYNGEE. The length of the CDR3 is 14 residues. Trimming removed 3 bases from V and 7 bases from J, with 16 bases in between. Here the CDR3 reads CASSGPGFERGYTF. CDR3 coding DNA: TGTGCCAGCAGCGGACCAGGGTTTGAGCGTGGCTACACCTTC.

The V and J genes are TRBV2 and TRBJ2-3, with 10 nucleotides matching TRBD2. CDR1 SNHLY and CDR2 FYNNEI come from the germline V gene. The CDR3 length is 16 residues. J lost 1 base, V lost 3 bases, and 4 bases had no gene match. CDR3 sequence: CASSEELAGGTDTQYF. As DNA, the CDR3 is TGTGCCAGCAGTGAGGAGCTAGCGGGGGGCACAGATACGCAGTATTTT.

CDR3 DNA sequence: TGTGCCAGCAGCCTACAGGGAGTTACTGAAGCTTTCTTT. This encodes CASSLQGVTEAFF. The chain recombines TRBV14 with TRBJ1-1, with a possible D match to TRBD1 (6 bases). Trimming took 4 bases from V and 5 from J, leaving 11 bases between them. Germline CDR1 and CDR2: SGHDN and FVKESK. The CDR3 loop spans 13 amino acids.

This clone has only one observation. The rearrangement links TRBV27 to TRBJ1-1; no firm D call. The length of the CDR3 is 13 residues. Per the germline V gene, CDR1 is MNHEY and CDR2 is SMNVEV (reference sequence). Trimming left V 6 bases short and J 1 base short, with 9 bases between. The DNA for the CDR3 is TGTGCCAGCAGCCGCACCGGGAACACTGAAGCTTTCTTT. Translating it yields CASSRTGNTEAFF.

The chain recombines TRBV5-4 with TRBJ2-5; TRBD1 matches at 8 bases. The germline CDR1 and CDR2 sequences are SGHNT and YYREEE (reference sequence). J was trimmed by 4 bases and V by 3 bases; bases with no gene match: 5. The CDR3 has 14 amino acids. CDR3 DNA: TGTGCCAGCAGCTCCATGACAGGGGCAGAGACCCAGTACTTC. Amino acids: CASSSMTGAETQYF.

This clone was counted a single time. The J gene is TRBJ2-7, the V gene TRBV6-5, with a tentative D call TRBD1 (5 bases). CDR1 MNHEY and CDR2 SVGAGI come from the germline V gene. V was shortened by 6 bases and J by 7 bases, with 13 bases between the two germline ends. The CDR3 spans 12 residues. As DNA, the CDR3 is TGTGCCAGCAGCCGGACACCCTCGGAGCAGTACTTC. This translates into CASSRTPSEQYF.

This clone has a single count. The genes are TRBV29-1 and TRBJ2-4; 14 nucleotides agree with TRBD2. The germline gives CDR1 SQVTM, CDR2 ANQGSEA. This CDR3 region has 13 residues. V lost 6 bases, J lost 11 bases, and 6 bases stayed unmatched. The CDR3: CSVAGLAGEVQYF. CDR3 in DNA: TGCAGCGTAGCGGGACTAGCGGGAGAGGTTCAGTACTTC.

The chain couples TRBV2 to TRBJ2-7; TRBD1 matches at 10 bases. Germline V gives CDR1 SNHLY, CDR2 FYNNEI. V was clipped by 3 bases and J by 4 bases; unmatched bases: 6. This CDR3 region has 15 residues. In DNA, the CDR3 is TGTGCCAGCAGTGAGGAGACAGGGGGCCTATACGAGCAGTACTTC. Residues: CASSEETGGLYEQYF.

On this clone: Sequence at one end of the junction differs from germline and may be a read error. The chain couples TRBV10-3 to TRBJ2-7, with 7 bases matching TRBD2. CDR1 and CDR2 from the germline V gene are ENHRY and SYGVKD. The CDR3 sequence is 15 residues long. This chain's CDR3 is CASSYQGGPAEMEYF. CDR3 coding DNA: TGTGCCAGCAGTTATCAGGGAGGGCCAGCGGAAATGGAATACTTC.

The chain uses TRBV5-1 and TRBJ2-2; D perhaps matches TRBD2 (5 bases). Trimming stripped 6 bases from V and 2 bases from J, with 14 bases between. Germline CDR1 SGHRS, CDR2 YFSETQ. This CDR3 spans 15 amino acids. CDR3 sequence: CASTAREINTGELFF. The CDR3 nucleotides read TGCGCCAGCACGGCGAGGGAGATCAACACCGGGGAGCTGTTTTTT.

The table lists this clone with a count of one. Different DNA sequences within this sample yield the same CDR3. This chain connects TRBV7-2 to TRBJ2-3, with D possibly being TRBD2 (6 bases). This CDR3 spans 15 amino acids. Germline V gene data show CDR1 as SGHTA and CDR2 as FQGNSA. Trimming left V 1 base short and J 0 bases short, with 8 bases between. CDR3 sequence (DNA): TGTGCCAGCAGCTTAGTGGGGACTAGCACAGATACGCAGTATTTT. Its translation is CASSLVGTSTDTQYF.

The chain employs TRBV5-8 and TRBJ2-5, with D possibly matching TRBD1 (6 bases). V gave up 5 bases and J gave up 5 bases, with 19 bases separating them. Germline-derived CDR1 and CDR2 are SGHTS and YDEGEE. This CDR3 has 15 residues. The DNA for the CDR3 is TGTGCCAGCAGGCTAGACAGGTCGAGAGTGGAGACCCAGTACTTC. It encodes CASRLDRSRVETQYF.

V and J are TRBV19 and TRBJ2-5, with 10 bases identical to TRBD2. V was pared by 5 bases and J by 4 bases, with 1 base of the junction left unmatched. Germline loops: CDR1 LNHDA, CDR2 SQIVND (reference sequence). CDR3 size: 13 residues. The CDR3 coding sequence is TGTGCCAGTAGTTCTAGCGGGAGAGAGACCCAGTACTTC. Translation gives CASSSSGRETQYF. The full variable domain, in which reference TRBV19 and TRBJ2-5 provide the parts outside the CDR3, is DGGITQSPKYLFRKEGQNVTLSCEQNLNHDAMYWYRQDPGQGLRLIYYSQIVNDFQKGDIAEGYSVSREKKESFPLTVTSAQKNPTAFYLCASSSSGRETQYFGPGTRLLVL.

A single count supports this clone. The CDR3 loop is CASSPRTSRTDTQYF. The DNA for the CDR3 is TGTGCCAGCAGCCCTCGGACTAGCCGCACAGATACGCAGTATTTT. The chain joins TRBV9 to TRBJ2-3; 8 positions agree with TRBD2. V trimming: 4 bases; J trimming: 1 base; junction bases outside the gene matches: 5. CDR3 size: 15 residues. The germline gives CDR1 SGDLS, CDR2 YYNGEE.

This chain connects TRBV4-1 to TRBJ2-2; 8 positions agree with TRBD1. Germline V gives CDR1 MGHRA, CDR2 YSYEKL. Trimming at V came to 6 bases and at J to 1 base, leaving 7 bases not matched to a gene. The CDR3 contains 16 residues. DNA of the CDR3: TGCGCCAGCAGGCCCACCGGGACAGGGAACACCGGGGAGCTGTTTTTT. It translates to CASRPTGTGNTGELFF.

The V gene is TRBV7-9, the J gene TRBJ2-6; D gene uncertain. Germline CDR1 and CDR2: SEHNR and FQNEAQ (reference sequence). The CDR3 is made up of 15 amino acids. Deletions cut 6 bases from V and 0 bases from J, with 9 bases between. In nucleotides, the CDR3 is TGTGCCAGCAGTTCCGGCGACTCTGGGGCCAACGTCCTGACTTTC. This gives the protein CASSSGDSGANVLTF. The full variable domain, its missing parts supplied by reference TRBV7-9 and TRBJ2-6, is DTGVSQNPRHKITKRGQNVTFRCDPISEHNRLYWYRQTLGQGPEFLTYFQNEAQLEKSRLLSDRFSAERPKGSFSTLEIQRTEQGDSAMYLCASSSGDSGANVLTFGAGSRLTVL.

The CDR3, as DNA: TGTGCCAGCAGTTCCTTGACAGGCGGCAATGAGCAGTTCTTC. It codes for CASSSLTGGNEQFF. The chain couples TRBV6-5 to TRBJ2-1, with a weak D call TRBD1 (6 bases). This CDR3 is 14 amino acids long. The germline gives CDR1 MNHEY, CDR2 SVGAGI. V was cut by 4 bases and J by 6 bases, with 13 bases left in between.

For this clone: Given a much more abundant clone one base away, this may be a read error. This same CDR3 is encoded by further DNA sequences in the sample. The J gene is TRBJ1-1, the V gene TRBV29-1; 7 bases match TRBD1. The CDR3 runs to 12 residues. Germline CDR1 reads SQVTM; CDR2 reads ANQGSEA. After removal of 4 bases from V and 1 base from J, the junction contained 0 bases not matched to a gene. The CDR3 sequence: CSVGQGNTEAFF. The CDR3 DNA sequence: TGCAGCGTTGGACAGGGGAACACTGAAGCTTTCTTT.

The chain recombines TRBV7-9 with TRBJ2-2; possibly TRBD2 for D (5 bases). The CDR3 spans 13 residues. Trimming left V 8 bases short and J 6 bases short, with 13 bases between. Germline assignment: CDR1 SEHNR and CDR2 FQNEAQ (reference sequence). The CDR3 coding sequence is TGTGCCAGCCAGGAGCGGTGGGCCGGGGAGCTGTTTTTT. Protein: CASQERWAGELFF.

CDR3 nucleotides: TGTGCCAGCAGCTTGCGCCCCGGGACAGGGATACAAGAGGTCGAGCAGTACTTC. Translation: CASSLRPGTGIQEVEQYF. V usage is TRBV11-2 and J usage is TRBJ2-7, with 9 bases that match TRBD1. The J segment lost 6 bases and the V segment lost 3 bases, leaving 18 bases of the junction unmatched. Germline values: CDR1 SGHAT, CDR2 FQNNGV. The CDR3 is made up of 18 amino acids.

This rearrangement joins TRBV5-1 to TRBJ1-4; D gene unclear. CDR1 is SGHRS and CDR2 is YFSETQ in the germline V gene. The CDR3 consists of 16 residues. Deletions cut 0 bases from V and 0 bases from J, with 9 bases between. The CDR3 here is CASSLAAGATNEKLFF. The CDR3 nucleotides read TGCGCCAGCAGCTTGGCGGCCGGCGCAACTAATGAAAAACTGTTTTTT.

The chain combines TRBV7-9 with TRBJ2-7, with 7 bases identical to TRBD1. The CDR3 has 13 amino acids. The trim removed 5 bases at V and 5 bases at J, leaving 6 bases unmatched. The germline V gene encodes CDR1 SEHNR and CDR2 FQNEAQ (reference sequence). CDR3 DNA: TGTGCCAGCAGCCCGACAGGGATCCACGAGCAGTACTTC. Translating it yields CASSPTGIHEQYF. Using reference TRBV7-9 and TRBJ2-7 for the parts outside the CDR3, the full variable domain is DTGVSQNPRHKITKRGQNVTFRCDPISEHNRLYWYRQTLGQGPEFLTYFQNEAQLEKSRLLSDRFSAERPKGSFSTLEIQRTEQGDSAMYLCASSPTGIHEQYFGPGTRLTVT.

This sequence joins TRBV14 and TRBJ2-6; the D gene could be TRBD1 or TRBD2 (5 bases each). The CDR3 is made up of 17 amino acids. Germline CDR1 SGHDN, CDR2 FVKESK. The ends were cut back, 2 bases at V and 1 base at J, with 12 bases in the middle. CDR3 coding DNA: TGTGCCAGCAGCCAACGGGACGGTGGGTCTGGGGCCAACGTCCTGACTTTC. Its translation: CASSQRDGGSGANVLTF.

This sequence joins TRBV6-5 and TRBJ1-6, with 7 bases identical to TRBD1. Trimming removed 0 bases from V and 7 bases from J; junction bases left unmatched: 3. Germline-derived CDR1 and CDR2 are MNHEY and SVGAGI. This CDR3 comprises 15 residues. CDR3 loop: CASSYSTGWNSPLHF. As DNA, the CDR3 is TGTGCCAGCAGTTACTCGACAGGGTGGAATTCACCCCTCCACTTT.

The chain joins TRBV18 to TRBJ1-1; 10 bases map to TRBD1. Germline V lookup: CDR1 KGHSH, CDR2 LQKENI. Germline trimming cut 5 bases from V and 10 bases from J; bases unmatched to any gene: 13. The CDR3 has 15 residues. The CDR3, as DNA: TGTGCCAGCTCAGTTGCCGGGACAGGGGTTTTTGGAGCTTTCTTT. It yields the protein CASSVAGTGVFGAFF.

The chain has TRBV11-2 and TRBJ1-1; D possibly corresponds to TRBD1 (5 bases). The germline V and J ends were trimmed by 7 bases and 4 bases, with 22 bases remaining between them. Germline CDR1 is SGHAT and CDR2 is FQNNGV. CDR3 length equals 16 residues. The CDR3 sequence is CASTNRGRASRTEAFF. The CDR3, as DNA: TGTGCCAGCACCAATAGGGGCCGGGCGTCACGCACTGAAGCTTTCTTT.

V and J are TRBV29-1 and TRBJ1-1; unclear D gene. CDR3 length equals 13 residues. Trimming took off 7 bases at V and 2 bases at J, with 14 bases between the two ends. Germline lookup yields CDR1 SQVTM and CDR2 ANQGSEA. CDR3 DNA: TGCAGCGCATCATTAGGCATTAACACTGAAGCTTTCTTT. Protein: CSASLGINTEAFF.

This rearrangement joins TRBV18 to TRBJ2-7; D is unresolved. There are 15 residues in the CDR3. V lost 0 bases, J lost 2 bases, and 11 bases lay in between. Per germline, CDR1 KGHSH and CDR2 LQKENI. For the CDR3, the DNA is TGTGCCAGCTCACCACCGCTGGACGGAACCTACGAGCAGTACTTC. Translation gives CASSPPLDGTYEQYF.

The genes are TRBV6-1 and TRBJ1-2; 9 bases are shared with TRBD1. CDR3 length: 14 residues. J gave up 8 bases and V 4 bases, and 8 bases lay outside the gene matches. Germline lookup yields CDR1 MNHNS and CDR2 SASEGT. The CDR3 DNA reads as TGTGCCAGCAGTGGACAACAGGGGGCTGGAGGCTACACCTTC. It translates to CASSGQQGAGGYTF.

Comments on this clone: This CDR3 is also generated by other DNA sequences in the sample. This chain connects TRBV25-1 to TRBJ2-5; D is undetermined. V was cut by 4 bases and J by 2 bases, with 5 bases left in between. Germline assignment: CDR1 MGHDK and CDR2 SYGVNS. The CDR3 extends over 12 amino acids. The CDR3 coding sequence is TGTGCCAGCAGTGTCGGACAAGAGACCCAGTACTTC. Translating gives CASSVGQETQYF.